This entry describes one T cell receptor beta chain. What antigen it recognizes has not been identified. No base quality values were provided; no much bigger clone lies one nucleotide off. Donors formed part of the validation cohort, which comprised 120 subjects and was distinct from the first cohort of 550 to 850 subjects. These data come from a study of cytomegalovirus exposure and HLA in healthy donors (dated by TCRdb to about 2017). At the level of the whole study: A later analysis indicated that the 90 to 150 validation repertoires were generated on the platform also employed for the approximately 700 repertoires of the first cohort. The study aimed to test whether signatures of past pathogen exposure could be identified by cataloging public T cell receptors. Besides the first cohort of around 670 subjects, a separate validation cohort made up of 120 different subjects was used. To predict cytomegalovirus infection status, the study brought together high-throughput TCR immunosequencing, statistical association of individual TCRs with disease status, and machine learning. Paper-wide results and their limitations: A total of 150 to 200 TCR beta chains were listed by the study as associated with cytomegalovirus. According to the authors, the approach could potentially be generalized to other disease states and immunological phenotypes. Across donors, most TCR sequences were observed very rarely, whereas some public TCRs were present in many individuals. Three of the identified cytomegalovirus-associated TCR beta chains were confirmed in vitro to be specific for cytomegalovirus antigens. Cytomegalovirus status was reported to be diagnosed by the classifier with high specificity and sensitivity in both the original and validation cohorts. Subsequent analysis determined that TCRs grouped into clusters in the first cohort also showed a tendency toward co-occurrence across the approximately 120 validation repertoires, and 85% to 95% of cluster scores exceeded 0. A later analysis had no HLA typing for the validation cohort, so co-occurrence there was scored across all 130 or so repertoires.

The library was made by the immunoSEQ multiplex PCR assay. The original pipeline was this. A statistical classification framework was built to diagnose cytomegalovirus status from the catalog of TCR beta chain sequences. Sourced from immuneACCESS, this table was stored by TCRdb with only in-frame sequences that have V and J called. A share of the clones is absent; for the studies checked, an unresolved V gene accounts for under half, and the remainder has no known explanation. The D gene and trimming were derived from the DNA, and the V and J assignments and clone size from that table. Recorded for this sample are approximately 160,000 clones; 91% of them occurred a single time. About 3% of the sample lies in the top ten. A distance of 22 bases separates the germline ends of V and J, which lose 6 bases and 0 bases respectively. CDR1 and CDR2, per the germline V gene, are SGHVS and FQNEAQ. The CDR3, from cysteine to phenylalanine, totals 18 residues. Kept here is only the CDR3 DNA, which spans 54 bases and is read in frame from base 1.

This TCR derives from a woman in her late teens or twenties in good health and CMV-seropositive. Sequencing input: PBMCs. The rearrangement combines TRBV7-8 with TRBJ2-3; matching of 6 bases hints at TRBD2 as the D gene. Read as DNA, the sequence is TGTGCCAGCAGGCCTCGAGACGTACTAGCTTCCAGCACAGATACGCAGTATTTT. This sequence encodes CASRPRDVLASSTDTQYF.